This T cell receptor (beta chain) was sequenced in a study of cytotoxic CD8 clonotypes in ibrutinib-treated CLL. This CDR3 is built from 13 residues. Trimming removed 7 bases at V and 5 bases at J, with 14 bases between. Germline V CDR1 and CDR2: SGHAT, FQNNGV. Measured with immunoSEQ multiplex PCR; TCRdb has only the in-frame clones, and not every one. The sample has around 130,000 clones, around 84% seen once; the top ten hold 3.3%. The study, taken as a whole, reports: Public clonotypes, rarely seen, contracted or held steady on treatment. Increased clonality at ibrutinib response gave way to a return toward baseline at progression.

Worth noting for this clone: Its matching antigen is unknown.

The chain couples TRBV11-2 to TRBJ1-1; D is perhaps TRBD1 (6 bases). Sequenced material: PBMCs, taken after 24 months of ibrutinib treatment. The TCR comes from a human donor with chronic lymphocytic leukemia. The CDR3 loop reads CASTRDGTTEAFF. The DNA for the CDR3 is TGTGCCAGCACCAGGGACGGGACAACTGAAGCTTTCTTT. Drawing the rest from reference TRBV11-2 and TRBJ1-1, the complete variable domain is EAGVAQSPRYKIIEKRQSVAFWCNPISGHATLYWYQQILGQGPKLLIQFQNNGVVDDSQLPKDRFSAERLKGVDSTLKIQPAKLEDSAVYLCASTRDGTTEAFFGQGTRLTVV.